Listed below are T cell receptor beta chains from one sample, sequenced in a study of regulatory T cells in long-lasting Graves disease. Using its own MiXCR run on the multiplex PCR reads, TCRdb lists one record per CDR3 protein. The data hold about 430,000 distinct CDR3 sequences, with 21% observed a single time. The sequencing here drew on peripheral blood mononuclear cells (PBMCs), taken when the disease was refractory, from a patient treated with antithyroid drugs. The receptors derive from a female donor with Graves disease. The CDR3 runs from the conserved cysteine through the conserved F or W. The order of the fields is V gene, J gene, CDR3 length, clone size, D gene, CDR3 protein, CDR3 DNA. The D gene is left open where the match is weak. Expanded clones are given a class, and other clones once, few, many or no size at all.

TRBV12-3/TRBV12-4	TRBJ1-6	14	-	-	CASSPGRGDPPLHF	TGTGCCAGCAGCCCAGGGAGGGGCGATCCACCCCTCCACTTT
TRBV25-1	TRBJ1-2	12	-	-	CASSGGFQGYTF	TGTGCCAGCAGTGGAGGATTCCAGGGCTACACCTTC
TRBV2	TRBJ1-2	15	many	TRBD1	CASRATGVSGYGYTF	TGTGCCAGCAGGGCGACAGGGGTTTCAGGCTATGGCTACACCTTC
TRBV7-9	TRBJ2-2	12	-	-	CASRIVPGELFF	TGTGCCAGCCGAATCGTTCCCGGGGAGCTGTTTTTT
TRBV28	TRBJ2-3	15	-	-	CASSRGSTGTDTQYF	TGTGCCAGCAGCCGGGGTTCCACTGGCACAGATACGCAGTATTTT
TRBV7-2	TRBJ2-7	14	few	-	CASSPGGRTYEQYF	TGTGCCAGCAGCCCCGGGGGACGGACCTACGAGCAGTACTTC
TRBV13	TRBJ2-7	14	many	-	CASSTRDRSYEQYF	TGTGCCAGCAGCACCCGGGACCGCTCCTACGAGCAGTACTTC
TRBV10-3	TRBJ2-7	14	many	-	CAISGQSYGYEQYF	TGTGCCATCAGTGGTCAGAGTTATGGGTACGAGCAGTACTTC
TRBV7-9	TRBJ2-6	12	-	-	CASTGGANVLTF	TGTGCCAGCACGGGGGGGGCCAACGTCCTGACTTTC
TRBV11-2	TRBJ1-1	13	-	-	CASSPGWNTEAFF	TGTGCCAGCAGCCCAGGGTGGAACACTGAAGCTTTCTTT
TRBV5-1	TRBJ1-4	15	many	TRBD1	CASSLTGGHEEKLFF	TGCGCCAGCAGCTTGACAGGGGGCCACGAAGAAAAACTGTTTTTT
TRBV29-1	TRBJ2-4	12	-	TRBD1	CSGATGENIQYF	TGCAGCGGAGCGACAGGGGAAAACATTCAGTACTTC
TRBV19	TRBJ2-2	15	few	-	CASNSAKDNTGELFF	TGTGCCAGTAACTCGGCCAAGGATAACACCGGGGAGCTGTTTTTT
TRBV6-1	TRBJ1-4	13	many	-	CASSLQGREKLFF	TGTGCCAGCAGCCTACAGGGTCGGGAAAAACTGTTTTTT
TRBV3-1	TRBJ1-3	16	few	-	CASSQEGGGSGNTIYF	TGTGCCAGCAGCCAAGAGGGAGGGGGCTCTGGAAACACCATATATTTT
TRBV28	TRBJ2-3	15	-	-	CASRSIRSSTDTQYF	TGTGCCAGCAGGTCAATACGCTCTAGCACAGATACGCAGTATTTT
TRBV5-1	TRBJ2-7	14	many	-	CASSSSGSLYEQYF	TGCGCCAGCAGCTCATCGGGCAGCCTCTACGAGCAGTACTTC